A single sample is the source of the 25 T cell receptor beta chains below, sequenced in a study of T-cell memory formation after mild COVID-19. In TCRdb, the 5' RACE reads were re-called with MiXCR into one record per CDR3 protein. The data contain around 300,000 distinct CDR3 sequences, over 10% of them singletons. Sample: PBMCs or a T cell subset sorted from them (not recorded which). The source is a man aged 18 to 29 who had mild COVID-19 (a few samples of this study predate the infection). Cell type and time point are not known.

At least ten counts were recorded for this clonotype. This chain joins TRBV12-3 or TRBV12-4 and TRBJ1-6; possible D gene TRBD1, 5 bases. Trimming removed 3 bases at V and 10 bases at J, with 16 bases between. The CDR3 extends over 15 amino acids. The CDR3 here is CASSFRGLLGSPLHF. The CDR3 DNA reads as TGTGCCAGCAGTTTTAGGGGTTTGCTCGGATCACCCCTCCACTTT.

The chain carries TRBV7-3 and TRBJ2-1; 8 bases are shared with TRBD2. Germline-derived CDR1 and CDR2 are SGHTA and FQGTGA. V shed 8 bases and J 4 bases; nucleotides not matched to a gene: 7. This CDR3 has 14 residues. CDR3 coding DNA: TGTGCCAGCGCGAATAGCGGGGCTTACAATGAGCAGTTCTTC. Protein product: CASANSGAYNEQFF.

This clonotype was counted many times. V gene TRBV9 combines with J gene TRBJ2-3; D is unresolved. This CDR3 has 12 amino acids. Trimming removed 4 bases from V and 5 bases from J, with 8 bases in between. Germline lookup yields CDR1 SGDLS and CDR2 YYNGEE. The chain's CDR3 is CASSRMGDTQYF. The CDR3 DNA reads TGTGCCAGCAGCCGTATGGGAGATACGCAGTATTTT.

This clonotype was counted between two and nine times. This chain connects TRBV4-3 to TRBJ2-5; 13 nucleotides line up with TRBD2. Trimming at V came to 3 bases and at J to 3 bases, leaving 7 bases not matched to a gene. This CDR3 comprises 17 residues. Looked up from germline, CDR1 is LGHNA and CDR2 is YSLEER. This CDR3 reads CASSQNGLAGAEETQYF. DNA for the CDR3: TGCGCCAGCAGCCAGAATGGACTAGCGGGGGCGGAAGAGACCCAGTACTTC.

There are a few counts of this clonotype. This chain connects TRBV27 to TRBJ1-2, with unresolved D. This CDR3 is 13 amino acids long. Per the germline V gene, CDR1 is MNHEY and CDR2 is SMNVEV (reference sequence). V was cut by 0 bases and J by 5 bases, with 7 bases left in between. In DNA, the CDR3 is TGTGCCAGCAGTTTATCGCGAGGTTATGGCTACACCTTC. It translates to CASSLSRGYGYTF.

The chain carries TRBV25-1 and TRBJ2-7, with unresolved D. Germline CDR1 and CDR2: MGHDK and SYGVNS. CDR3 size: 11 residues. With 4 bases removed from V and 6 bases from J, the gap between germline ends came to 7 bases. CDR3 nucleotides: TGTGCCAGCAGTGTTGCCCTCGAGCAGTACTTC. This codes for CASSVALEQYF.

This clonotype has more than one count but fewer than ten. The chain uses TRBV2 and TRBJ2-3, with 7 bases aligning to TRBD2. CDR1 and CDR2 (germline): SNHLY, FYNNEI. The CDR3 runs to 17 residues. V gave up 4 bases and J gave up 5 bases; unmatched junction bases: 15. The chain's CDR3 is CASSGGGAGVRGDTQYF. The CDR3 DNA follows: TGTGCCAGCAGTGGGGGGGGAGCTGGAGTTAGGGGAGATACGCAGTATTTT.

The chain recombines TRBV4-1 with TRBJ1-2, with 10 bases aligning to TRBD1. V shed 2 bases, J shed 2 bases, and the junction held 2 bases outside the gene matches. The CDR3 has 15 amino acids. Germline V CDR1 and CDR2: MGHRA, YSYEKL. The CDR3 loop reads CASSQPTGGNYGYTF. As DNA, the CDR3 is TGCGCCAGCAGCCAACCGACAGGGGGCAACTATGGCTACACCTTC.

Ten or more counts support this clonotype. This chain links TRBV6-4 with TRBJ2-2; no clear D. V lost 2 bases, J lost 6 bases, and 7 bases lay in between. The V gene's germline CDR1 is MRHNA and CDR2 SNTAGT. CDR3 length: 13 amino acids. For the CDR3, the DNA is TGTGCCAGCAGTGACACAAACCCCGGGGAGCTGTTTTTT. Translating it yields CASSDTNPGELFF.

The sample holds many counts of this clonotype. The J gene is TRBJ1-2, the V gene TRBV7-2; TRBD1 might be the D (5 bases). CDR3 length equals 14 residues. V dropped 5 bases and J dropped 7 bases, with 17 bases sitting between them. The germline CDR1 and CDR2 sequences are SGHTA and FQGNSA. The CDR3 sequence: CASSAGRGYSGYTF. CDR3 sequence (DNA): TGTGCCAGCAGCGCGGGCCGGGGGTATTCTGGCTACACCTTC.

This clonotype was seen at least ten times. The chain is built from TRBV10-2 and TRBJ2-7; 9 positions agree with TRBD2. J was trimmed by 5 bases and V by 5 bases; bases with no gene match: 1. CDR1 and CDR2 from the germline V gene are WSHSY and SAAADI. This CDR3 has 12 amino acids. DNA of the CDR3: TGCGCCAGCAGTTCTAGCGGGGACGAGCAGTACTTC. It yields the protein CASSSSGDEQYF.

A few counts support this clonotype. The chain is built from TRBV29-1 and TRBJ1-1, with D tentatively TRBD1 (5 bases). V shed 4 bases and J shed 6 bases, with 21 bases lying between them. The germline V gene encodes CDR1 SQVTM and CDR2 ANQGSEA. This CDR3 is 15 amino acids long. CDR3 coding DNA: TGCAGCGTTGCATCCCCCGGGGGGGATCCCCCTGAAGCTTTCTTT. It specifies CSVASPGGDPPEAFF. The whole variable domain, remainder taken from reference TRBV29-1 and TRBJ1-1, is SAVISQKPSRDICQRGTSLTIQCQVDSQVTMMFWYRQQPGQSLTLIATANQGSEATYESGFVIDKFPISRPNLTFSTLTVSNMSPEDSSIYLCSVASPGGDPPEAFFGQGTRLTVV.

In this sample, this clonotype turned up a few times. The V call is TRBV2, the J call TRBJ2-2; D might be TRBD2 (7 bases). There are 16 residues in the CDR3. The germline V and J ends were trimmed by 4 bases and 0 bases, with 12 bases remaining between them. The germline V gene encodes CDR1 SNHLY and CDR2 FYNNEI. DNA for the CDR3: TGTGCCAGCAGTGTTCGGGGGGCTCCGAACACCGGGGAGCTGTTTTTT. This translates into CASSVRGAPNTGELFF.

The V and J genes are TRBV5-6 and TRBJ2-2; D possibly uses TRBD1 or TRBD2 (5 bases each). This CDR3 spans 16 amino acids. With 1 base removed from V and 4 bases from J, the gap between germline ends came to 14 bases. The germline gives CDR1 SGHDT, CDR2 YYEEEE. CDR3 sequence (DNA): TGTGCCAGCAGCTTGATGGCTAGTGGGGGCACCGGGGAGCTGTTTTTT. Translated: CASSLMASGGTGELFF.

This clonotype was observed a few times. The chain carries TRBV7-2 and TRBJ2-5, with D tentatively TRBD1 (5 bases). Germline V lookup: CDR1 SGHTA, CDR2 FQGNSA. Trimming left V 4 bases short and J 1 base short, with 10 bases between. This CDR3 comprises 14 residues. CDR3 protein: CASSYSGAQETQYF. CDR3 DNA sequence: TGTGCCAGCAGCTATAGTGGGGCCCAAGAGACCCAGTACTTC. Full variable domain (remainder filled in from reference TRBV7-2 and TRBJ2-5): GAGVSQSPSNKVTEKGKDVELRCDPISGHTALYWYRQSLGQGLEFLIYFQGNSAPDKSGLPSDRFSAERTGGSVSTLTIQRTQQEDSAVYLCASSYSGAQETQYFGPGTRLLVL.

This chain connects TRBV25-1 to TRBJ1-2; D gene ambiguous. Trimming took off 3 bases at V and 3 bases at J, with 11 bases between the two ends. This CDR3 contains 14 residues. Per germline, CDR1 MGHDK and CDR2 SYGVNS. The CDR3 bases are TGTGCCAGCAGTGACTCCCCTCTCTACTATGGCTACACCTTC. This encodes CASSDSPLYYGYTF.

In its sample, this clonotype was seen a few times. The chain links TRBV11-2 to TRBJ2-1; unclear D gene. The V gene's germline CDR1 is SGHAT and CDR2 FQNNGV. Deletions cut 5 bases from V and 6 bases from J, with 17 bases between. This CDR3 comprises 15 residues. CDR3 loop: CASSKDWVSGNEQFF. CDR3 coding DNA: TGTGCCAGCAGCAAAGACTGGGTCTCCGGCAATGAGCAGTTCTTC. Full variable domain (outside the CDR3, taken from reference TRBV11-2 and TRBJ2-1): EAGVAQSPRYKIIEKRQSVAFWCNPISGHATLYWYQQILGQGPKLLIQFQNNGVVDDSQLPKDRFSAERLKGVDSTLKIQPAKLEDSAVYLCASSKDWVSGNEQFFGPGTRLTVL.

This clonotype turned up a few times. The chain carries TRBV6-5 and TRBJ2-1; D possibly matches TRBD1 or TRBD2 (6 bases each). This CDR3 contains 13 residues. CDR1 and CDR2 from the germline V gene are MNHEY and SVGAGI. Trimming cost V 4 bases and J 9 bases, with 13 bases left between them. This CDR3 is CASSSPRGPEQFF. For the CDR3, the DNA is TGTGCCAGCAGTTCTCCCCGGGGGCCTGAGCAGTTCTTC.

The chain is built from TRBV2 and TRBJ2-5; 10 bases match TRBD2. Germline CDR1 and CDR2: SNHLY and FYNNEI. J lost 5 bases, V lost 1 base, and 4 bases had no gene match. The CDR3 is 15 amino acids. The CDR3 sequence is CASSEVAGGTETQYF. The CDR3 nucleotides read TGTGCCAGCAGTGAAGTAGCGGGGGGTACCGAGACCCAGTACTTC.

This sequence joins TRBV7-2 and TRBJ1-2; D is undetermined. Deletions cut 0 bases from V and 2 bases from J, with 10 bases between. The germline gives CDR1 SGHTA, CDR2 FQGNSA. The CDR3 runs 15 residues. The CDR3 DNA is TGTGCCAGCAGCTTAGCGCGCAGTATAAACTATGGCTACACCTTC. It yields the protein CASSLARSINYGYTF.

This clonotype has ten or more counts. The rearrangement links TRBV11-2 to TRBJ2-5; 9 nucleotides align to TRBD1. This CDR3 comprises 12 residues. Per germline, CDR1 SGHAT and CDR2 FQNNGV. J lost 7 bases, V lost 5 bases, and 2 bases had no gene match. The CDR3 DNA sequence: TGTGCCAGCAGCGCGGACAGGGGGACCCAGTACTTC. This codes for CASSADRGTQYF.

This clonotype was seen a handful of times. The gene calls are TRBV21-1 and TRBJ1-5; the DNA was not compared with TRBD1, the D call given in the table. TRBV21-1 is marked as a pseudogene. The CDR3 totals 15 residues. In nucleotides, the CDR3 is TGTGCCAGCCCAATCAGGGACCGGGCGGCTCAGCCCCAGCATTTT. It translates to CASPIRDRAAQPQHF.

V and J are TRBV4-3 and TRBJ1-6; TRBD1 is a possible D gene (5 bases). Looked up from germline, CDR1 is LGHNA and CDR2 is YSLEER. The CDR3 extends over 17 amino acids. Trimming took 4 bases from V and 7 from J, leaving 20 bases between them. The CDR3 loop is CASSRQVQGLGNSPLHF. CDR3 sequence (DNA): TGCGCCAGCAGCCGACAAGTCCAGGGTTTGGGGAATTCACCCCTCCACTTT.

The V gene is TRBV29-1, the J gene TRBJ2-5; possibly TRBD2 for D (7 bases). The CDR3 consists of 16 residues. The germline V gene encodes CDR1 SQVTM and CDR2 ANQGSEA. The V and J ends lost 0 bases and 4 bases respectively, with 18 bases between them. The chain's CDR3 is CSVEDIRGGALETQYF. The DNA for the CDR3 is TGCAGCGTTGAAGATATAAGGGGGGGGGCCCTAGAGACCCAGTACTTC.

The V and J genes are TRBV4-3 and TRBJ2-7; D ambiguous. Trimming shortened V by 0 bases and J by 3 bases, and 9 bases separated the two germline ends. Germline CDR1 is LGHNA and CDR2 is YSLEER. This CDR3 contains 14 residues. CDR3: CASSQDMAVYEQYF. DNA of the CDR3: TGCGCCAGCAGCCAAGATATGGCAGTCTACGAGCAGTACTTC.